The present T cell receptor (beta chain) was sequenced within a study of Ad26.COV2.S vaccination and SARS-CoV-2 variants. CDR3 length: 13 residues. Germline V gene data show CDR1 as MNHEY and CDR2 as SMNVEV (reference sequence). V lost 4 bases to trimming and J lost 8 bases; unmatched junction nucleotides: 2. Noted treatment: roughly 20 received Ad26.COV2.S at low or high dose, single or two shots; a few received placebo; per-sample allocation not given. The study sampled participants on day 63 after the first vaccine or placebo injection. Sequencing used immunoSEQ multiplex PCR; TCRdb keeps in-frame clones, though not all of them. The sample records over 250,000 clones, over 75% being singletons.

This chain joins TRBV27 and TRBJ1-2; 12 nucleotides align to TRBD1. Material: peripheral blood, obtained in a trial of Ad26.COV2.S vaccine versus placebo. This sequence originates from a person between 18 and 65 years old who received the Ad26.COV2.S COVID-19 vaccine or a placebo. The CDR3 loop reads CASSYGTGGGYTF. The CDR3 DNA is TGTGCCAGCAGTTACGGGACAGGGGGCGGCTACACCTTC.